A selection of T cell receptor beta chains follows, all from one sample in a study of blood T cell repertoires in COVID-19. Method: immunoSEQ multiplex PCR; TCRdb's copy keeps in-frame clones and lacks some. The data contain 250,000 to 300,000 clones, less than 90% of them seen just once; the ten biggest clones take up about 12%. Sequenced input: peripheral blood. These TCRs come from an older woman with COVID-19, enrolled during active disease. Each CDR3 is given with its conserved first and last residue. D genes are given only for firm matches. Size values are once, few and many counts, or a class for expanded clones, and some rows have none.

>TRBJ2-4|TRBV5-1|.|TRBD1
TGCGCCAGCAGCTCGAGGACAGGAGATGGGAACATTCAGTACTTC
CASSSRTGDGNIQYF
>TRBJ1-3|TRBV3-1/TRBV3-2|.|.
TGTGCCAGCAGCTTTCGACAGGGAAACACCATATATTTT
CASSFRQGNTIYF
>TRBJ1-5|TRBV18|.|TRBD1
TGTGCCAGCTCACCTCGACAGGGGAGTCAGCCCCAGCATTTT
CASSPRQGSQPQHF
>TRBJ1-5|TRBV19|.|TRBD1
TGTGCCAGTAGGACAGGGGGACATCAGCCCCAGCATTTT
CASRTGGHQPQHF
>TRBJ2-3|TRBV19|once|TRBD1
TGTGCCTCCTGGGACAGGGCTAGCACAGATACGCAGTATTTT
CASWDRASTDTQYF
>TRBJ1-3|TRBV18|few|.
TGTGCCAGCTCACCAGCAGGGGAGAGTGGAAACACCATATATTTT
CASSPAGESGNTIYF
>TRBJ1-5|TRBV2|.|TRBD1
TGTGCCAGCAGTATTGGGACAGACCTAAATCAGCCCCAGCATTTT
CASSIGTDLNQPQHF
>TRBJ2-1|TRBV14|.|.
TGTGCCAGCAGCCAACAGGGTTCCAGTGAGCAGTTCTTC
CASSQQGSSEQFF
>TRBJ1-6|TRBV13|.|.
TGTGCCAGCAGCTTACAGGGCTATAATTCACCCCTCCACTTT
CASSLQGYNSPLHF
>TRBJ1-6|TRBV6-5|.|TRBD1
TGTGCCAGCACCTGGGGGACAGGGAGTTCACCCCTCCACTTT
CASTWGTGSSPLHF
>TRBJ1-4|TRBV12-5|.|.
TGTGCTAGTGGTGAGGGCCTTATTAATGAAAAACTGTTTTTT
CASGEGLINEKLFF
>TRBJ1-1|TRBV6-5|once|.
TGTGCCAGCAGACTTACAGTGAACACTGAAGCTTTCTTT
CASRLTVNTEAFF
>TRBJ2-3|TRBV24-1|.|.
TGTGCCACCAGTGATTTGGGACAGCCCACAGATACGCAGTATTTT
CATSDLGQPTDTQYF
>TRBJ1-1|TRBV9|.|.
TGTGCCAGCAGCGCGGACAGGAACACTGAAGCTTTCTTT
CASSADRNTEAFF
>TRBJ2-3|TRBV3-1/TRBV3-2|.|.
TGTGCCAGCAGCCTAAGGACTGGGGGCACAGATACGCAGTATTTT
CASSLRTGGTDTQYF
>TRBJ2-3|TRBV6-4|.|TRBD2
TGTGCCAGCAGTTTGACTAGCGGGGGACCTCGTATCACAGATACGCAGTATTTT
CASSLTSGGPRITDTQYF
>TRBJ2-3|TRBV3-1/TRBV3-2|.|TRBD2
TGTGCCAGTGGGACTAGCGGGGGGCCCCCTTTTCCGTATTTT
CASGTSGGPPFPYF
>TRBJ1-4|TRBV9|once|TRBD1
TGTGCCAGCAGCACTATGGACAGGGCTGGGGAAAAACTGTTTTTT
CASSTMDRAGEKLFF
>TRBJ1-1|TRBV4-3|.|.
TGCGCCAGCAGCCAGGGGGCAGGGGTCTCCACTGAAGCTTTCTTT
CASSQGAGVSTEAFF